What follows are 25 T cell receptor beta chains derived from one specimen sequenced in a study of cytomegalovirus exposure and HLA in healthy donors. The PCR was carried out with 60 Vbeta primers and 13 Jbeta primers. Profiled with immunoSEQ multiplex PCR; TCRdb holds only in-frame clones, not every one. Of some 200,000 clones in the sample, approximately 84% were seen once. Sequenced material: PBMCs. The source of these receptors is a woman between 45 and 65 years old in good health and CMV-seropositive.

The chain links TRBV4-3 to TRBJ1-1, with a possible D match to TRBD1 (5 bases). Looked up from germline, CDR1 is LGHNA and CDR2 is YSLEER. The CDR3 loop spans 14 amino acids. Between the trimmed V and J ends, which lost 0 bases and 4 bases, there was a span of 9 bases. The chain's CDR3 is CASSQDRGGTEAFF. In nucleotides, the CDR3 is TGCGCCAGCAGCCAAGATCGGGGGGGCACTGAAGCTTTCTTT.

The chain has TRBV4-3 and TRBJ1-3; D gene unclear. The germline V and J ends were trimmed by 7 bases and 0 bases, with 10 bases remaining between them. This CDR3 comprises 14 residues. In germline, CDR1 is LGHNA, CDR2 YSLEER. The CDR3 loop reads CASNSGSSGNTIYF. CDR3 sequence (DNA): TGCGCCAGCAACTCAGGCAGCTCTGGAAACACCATATATTTT.

The chain recombines TRBV5-1 with TRBJ2-2; the match to TRBD2 covers 11 bases. V was pared by 0 bases and J by 2 bases, with 3 bases of the junction left unmatched. In germline, CDR1 is SGHRS, CDR2 YFSETQ. CDR3 length: 17 residues. The CDR3 protein is CASSLATSGGNTGELFF. CDR3 DNA sequence: TGCGCCAGCAGCTTGGCCACTAGCGGGGGAAACACCGGGGAGCTGTTTTTT.

The genes are TRBV21-1 and TRBJ1-5; no check of the table's D call, TRBD1, against the DNA was made. TRBV21-1 is labeled a pseudogene. The CDR3 totals 16 residues. The CDR3 DNA follows: TGTGCCAGCCCCGCGGCAGGGGTTTATAGCAATCAGCCCCAGCATTTT. It translates to CASPAAGVYSNQPQHF.

This chain connects TRBV5-8 to TRBJ2-7; TRBD1 agrees at 8 bases. CDR1 is SGHTS, CDR2 YDEGEE, per germline. The ends lost 3 bases at V and 0 bases at J; junction bases unmatched: 2. The CDR3 contains 14 residues. CDR3: CASSSGQASYEQYF. CDR3 nucleotide sequence: TGTGCCAGCAGCTCGGGACAGGCCTCCTACGAGCAGTACTTC.

The V and J genes are TRBV12-5 and TRBJ1-1; the D is unclear. With 6 bases removed from V and 7 bases from J, the gap between germline ends came to 12 bases. Germline lookup yields CDR1 LGHNT and CDR2 FRNRAP. This CDR3 contains 12 residues. The CDR3 bases are TGTGCTAGTGGACTTACTCCGGGTGAAGCTTTCTTT. Its translation is CASGLTPGEAFF.

The rearrangement links TRBV5-4 to TRBJ2-1, with unresolved D. CDR3 length: 15 amino acids. Trimming took 5 bases from V and 9 from J, leaving 21 bases between them. Germline-derived CDR1 and CDR2 are SGHNT and YYREEE (reference sequence). For the CDR3, the DNA is TGTGCCAGCAGTCTTTCTCTCACTGGGCTGGGTGAGCAGTTCTTC. Protein: CASSLSLTGLGEQFF.

The chain joins TRBV7-3 to TRBJ2-2, with 13 bases identical to TRBD2. The CDR3 is 17 residues long. The trim removed 4 bases at V and 0 bases at J, leaving 2 bases unmatched. The germline V gene encodes CDR1 SGHTA and CDR2 FQGTGA. Here the CDR3 reads CASSSTSGGANTGELFF. The CDR3 nucleotides are TGTGCCAGCAGCTCTACTAGCGGGGGGGCGAACACCGGGGAGCTGTTTTTT.

The gene calls are TRBV9 and TRBJ1-2, with a tentative D call TRBD1 (5 bases). Trimming pared 0 bases from V and 5 bases from J, leaving 14 bases between. This CDR3 is 15 amino acids long. Germline values: CDR1 SGDLS, CDR2 YYNGEE. CDR3 sequence (DNA): TGTGCCAGCAGCGTAGCTTTCGCAGGGCAGTATGGCTACACCTTC. This gives the protein CASSVAFAGQYGYTF.

The gene calls are TRBV6-6 and TRBJ1-6, with D possibly TRBD1 on 5 matching bases. The CDR3 is 16 amino acids. Trimming cost V 0 bases and J 7 bases, with 13 bases left between them. The germline CDR1 and CDR2 sequences are MNHNY and SVGAGI (reference sequence). The CDR3 region is CASSYSTLTANSPLHF. The CDR3 coding sequence is TGTGCCAGCAGTTACTCGACCTTGACAGCCAATTCACCCCTCCACTTT.

The V and J genes are TRBV5-4 and TRBJ2-3; 8 positions agree with TRBD2. Germline-derived CDR1 and CDR2 are SGHNT and YYREEE (reference sequence). J gave up 2 bases and V 1 base, and 3 bases lay outside the gene matches. The CDR3 has 15 amino acids. As DNA, the CDR3 is TGTGCCAGCAGCTTGCGCGGGGGGCTCACAGATACGCAGTATTTT. It translates to CASSLRGGLTDTQYF.

This chain uses TRBV4-3 with TRBJ2-7, with D possibly TRBD1 on 6 matching bases. There are 15 residues in the CDR3. Trimming left V 3 bases short and J 1 base short, with 13 bases between. Germline CDR1 is LGHNA and CDR2 is YSLEER. Written as DNA, the CDR3 is TGCGCCAGCAGCCAGGCGTTAGGGGGATCCTACGAGCAGTACTTC. Protein sequence: CASSQALGGSYEQYF.

This clone was counted only a few times. The chain combines TRBV10-2 with TRBJ2-7; 7 nucleotides agree with TRBD1. V lost 0 bases and J lost 4; bases outside the gene matches: 3. The germline V gene encodes CDR1 WSHSY and CDR2 SAAADI. This CDR3 contains 14 residues. CDR3 bases: TGCGCCAGCAGTGAGTCGGGACAGAGATACGAGCAGTACTTC. Protein product: CASSESGQRYEQYF.

The chain links TRBV11-3 to TRBJ1-1; D is unresolved. The germline V gene has CDR1 SGHNT and CDR2 YENEEA. The CDR3 is 13 amino acids. V lost 1 base to trimming and J lost 4 bases, with 7 bases between them. CDR3 loop: CASSLGQVTEAFF. Written as DNA, the CDR3 is TGTGCCAGCAGCTTAGGGCAGGTCACTGAAGCTTTCTTT.

V is TRBV6-6 and J is TRBJ2-5; 10 bases are a match to TRBD2. The CDR3 is 16 amino acids. CDR1 is MNHNY and CDR2 is SVGAGI in the germline V gene (reference sequence). The V segment lost 6 bases and the J segment 1 base; nucleotides outside the gene matches: 8. CDR3 sequence reads: CASRRPSGGAQETQYF. DNA of the CDR3: TGTGCCAGCAGGAGACCGAGCGGGGGGGCCCAAGAGACCCAGTACTTC.

Only one count was recorded for this clone. The gene calls are TRBV7-9 and TRBJ1-4; 8 positions match TRBD1. Germline lookup yields CDR1 SEHNR and CDR2 FQNEAQ (reference sequence). The CDR3 length is 14 residues. V dropped 4 bases and J dropped 5; count of bases not matched to a gene: 3. The CDR3 loop is CASSSDRANEKLFF. The CDR3 DNA sequence: TGTGCCAGCAGCTCGGACAGGGCAAATGAAAAACTGTTTTTT.

The J gene is TRBJ2-3, the V gene TRBV29-1; perhaps TRBD1 as D (5 bases). The CDR3 consists of 14 residues. V was pared by 4 bases and J by 2 bases, with 13 bases between. Germline assignment: CDR1 SQVTM and CDR2 ANQGSEA. The CDR3 DNA reads TGCAGCGTTGTCGTTCCCAGGGCCACAGATACGCAGTATTTT. As protein: CSVVVPRATDTQYF.

This chain uses TRBV5-6 with TRBJ2-7, with 7 nucleotides matching TRBD1. This CDR3 has 14 residues. Trimming removed 4 bases from V and 3 bases from J; junction bases left unmatched: 7. CDR1 is SGHDT, CDR2 YYEEEE, per germline. DNA of the CDR3: TGTGCCAGCAGCGCCAGGGGGTCACACTACGAGCAGTACTTC. It translates to CASSARGSHYEQYF.

The V call is TRBV28, the J call TRBJ1-3; 7 nucleotides agree with TRBD1. The V gene end was trimmed by 7 bases and the J gene end by 1 base; junction bases not matched to a gene: 19. This CDR3 region has 19 residues. Germline V gene lookup returns CDR1 MDHEN and CDR2 SYDVKM. The CDR3 DNA is TGTGCCAGCATAGGTCTCGAAGGGGACAGTCCCTCTTCTGGAAACACCATATATTTT. It translates to CASIGLEGDSPSSGNTIYF.

This clone was observed once. The CDR3 sequence is CASSKTGPYEQYF. CDR3 DNA sequence: TGTGCCAGCAGCAAAACAGGCCCCTACGAGCAGTACTTC. The chain recombines TRBV7-6 with TRBJ2-7; a weak D match, TRBD1 (5 bases). The CDR3 sequence is 13 residues long. CDR1 is SGHVS and CDR2 is FNYEAQ in the germline V gene. V gave up 5 bases and J gave up 2 bases, with 10 bases separating them.

CDR3 amino acids: CASSLRVSPLHF. The CDR3, as DNA: TGTGCCAGCAGCTTACGGGTCTCACCCCTCCACTTT. The chain uses TRBV7-2 and TRBJ1-6, with no clear D. Germline V gene lookup returns CDR1 SGHTA and CDR2 FQGNSA. V lost 2 bases to trimming and J lost 10 bases, with 6 bases between them. This CDR3 region has 12 residues.

The CDR3 nucleotides are TGTGCCAGCAGCGTCGACAGCCTTTTGGGCTACGAGCAGTACTTC. It specifies CASSVDSLLGYEQYF. V usage is TRBV11-2 and J usage is TRBJ2-7; possible D gene TRBD1, 5 bases. Looked up from germline, CDR1 is SGHAT and CDR2 is FQNNGV. The V end was cut by 5 bases, the J end by 3 bases, with 17 bases between. The CDR3 sequence is 15 residues long. The complete variable domain, with remaining parts taken from reference TRBV11-2 and TRBJ2-7, reads EAGVAQSPRYKIIEKRQSVAFWCNPISGHATLYWYQQILGQGPKLLIQFQNNGVVDDSQLPKDRFSAERLKGVDSTLKIQPAKLEDSAVYLCASSVDSLLGYEQYFGPGTRLTVT.

This chain joins TRBV7-3 and TRBJ2-7; 10 nucleotides agree with TRBD2. Germline CDR1 and CDR2: SGHTA and FQGTGA. J lost 4 bases, V lost 5 bases, and 8 bases had no gene match. There are 15 residues in the CDR3. The DNA of the CDR3 is TGTGCCAGCAGCGTAAGCGGGGGGGCCGGGTACGAGCAGTACTTC. Translation: CASSVSGGAGYEQYF.

This clone was seen a handful of times. The V and J genes are TRBV6-6 and TRBJ1-1, with no clear D. Per the germline V gene, CDR1 is MNHNY and CDR2 is SVGAGI (reference sequence). V lost 8 bases to trimming and J lost 0 bases, with 13 bases between them. The length of the CDR3 is 14 residues. The CDR3 sequence: CASGKPGMNTEAFF. The CDR3 coding sequence is TGTGCCAGCGGGAAGCCGGGAATGAACACTGAAGCTTTCTTT.

This clone was seen a single time. The chain combines TRBV6-5 with TRBJ2-2, with D possibly TRBD2 on 6 matching bases. Trimming took 5 bases from V and 11 from J, leaving 9 bases between them. The CDR3 runs 11 residues. The germline CDR1 and CDR2 sequences are MNHEY and SVGAGI. CDR3 DNA sequence: TGTGCCAGCAGTGAGGAGGGTGAGCTGTTTTTT. Translated: CASSEEGELFF.